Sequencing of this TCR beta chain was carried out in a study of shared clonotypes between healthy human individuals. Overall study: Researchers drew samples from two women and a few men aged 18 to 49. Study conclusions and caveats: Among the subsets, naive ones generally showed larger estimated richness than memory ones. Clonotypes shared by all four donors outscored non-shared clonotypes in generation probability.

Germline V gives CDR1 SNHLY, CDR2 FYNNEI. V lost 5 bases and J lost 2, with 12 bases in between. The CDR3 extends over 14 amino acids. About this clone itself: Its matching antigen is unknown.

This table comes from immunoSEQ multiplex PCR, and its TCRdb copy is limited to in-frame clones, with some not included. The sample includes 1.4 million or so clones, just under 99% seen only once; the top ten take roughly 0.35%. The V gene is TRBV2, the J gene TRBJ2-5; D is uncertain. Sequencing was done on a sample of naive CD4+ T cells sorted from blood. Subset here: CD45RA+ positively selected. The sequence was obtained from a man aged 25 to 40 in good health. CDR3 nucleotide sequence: TGTGCCAGCAGTCAGTCTTCGCGGCAAGAGACCCAGTACTTC. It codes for CASSQSSRQETQYF.